Listed here are 13 T cell receptor beta chains from one sample, sequenced in a study of T cells after somatic rescue of genetic block. Produced via immunoSEQ multiplex PCR; TCRdb's table is partial and in-frame only. Found here are tens of thousands of clones, approximately 90% of them singletons; the top ten hold under 2%. The material sequenced was peripheral blood mononuclear cells (PBMCs). The origin of the receptors is a woman between 18 and 29 years old.

The chain links TRBV30 to TRBJ2-1; D call uncertain. Trimming took 8 bases from V and 2 from J, leaving 10 bases between them. This CDR3 is built from 12 residues. Germline CDR1 and CDR2: GTSNPN and SVGIG (reference sequence). The CDR3 loop is CALTLTYNEQFF. CDR3 coding DNA: TGTGCCCTGACCCTTACCTACAATGAGCAGTTCTTC.

The chain couples TRBV6-6 to TRBJ2-7; 7 bases are shared with TRBD1. This CDR3 is built from 13 residues. CDR1 and CDR2 from the germline V gene are MNHNY and SVGAGI (reference sequence). The V and J ends lost 4 bases and 6 bases, in that order; junction bases with no gene match: 6. CDR3 nucleotide sequence: TGTGCCAGCAGTTTAGGGGGCCTACTCGAGCAGTACTTC. Protein sequence: CASSLGGLLEQYF.

This rearrangement joins TRBV5-6 to TRBJ1-1; 11 positions match TRBD1. The CDR3 spans 14 residues. With 3 bases clipped from V and 9 bases from J, the junction kept 7 bases outside the gene matches. CDR1 and CDR2 (germline): SGHDT, YYEEEE. The CDR3 reads CASSWDRGIRKAFF. The CDR3 nucleotides are TGTGCCAGCAGCTGGGACAGGGGGATTAGGAAAGCTTTCTTT.

The rearrangement links TRBV29-1 to TRBJ2-7, with a weak D call TRBD2 (6 bases). Germline CDR1 reads SQVTM; CDR2 reads ANQGSEA. Trimming stripped 5 bases from V and 6 bases from J, with 29 bases between. The CDR3 sequence is 17 residues long. CDR3 nucleotide sequence: TGCAGCGTTCATGCCCGAAGGACCGGGAGTAGGGTAGCCGAGCAGTACTTC. It specifies CSVHARRTGSRVAEQYF.

The chain carries TRBV28 and TRBJ2-5, with a weak D call TRBD2 (6 bases). This CDR3 has 14 amino acids. CDR1 and CDR2 (germline): MDHEN, SYDVKM. The germline V and J ends were trimmed by 2 bases and 5 bases, with 12 bases remaining between them. The CDR3 protein is CASSLRGGSETQYF. CDR3 bases: TGTGCCAGCAGTTTACGGGGAGGTTCGGAGACCCAGTACTTC.

This clone was observed a few times. The chain carries TRBV27 and TRBJ1-1; 8 bases align to TRBD1. V lost 6 bases and J lost 2; bases outside the gene matches: 8. Germline V gene sequence: CDR1 MNHEY, CDR2 SMNVEV (reference sequence). The CDR3 is made up of 15 amino acids. The chain's CDR3 is CASRDRAFVNTEAFF. The CDR3 coding sequence is TGTGCCAGCAGGGACAGGGCCTTCGTCAACACTGAAGCTTTCTTT.

The count of this clone is one. This sequence joins TRBV2 and TRBJ2-1; D remains ambiguous. Germline values: CDR1 SNHLY, CDR2 FYNNEI. V was shortened by 5 bases and J by 4 bases, with 3 bases between the two germline ends. The CDR3 has 11 residues. The CDR3, as DNA: TGTGCCAGCAGTCTTTACAATGAGCAGTTCTTC. This gives the protein CASSLYNEQFF.

This rearrangement joins TRBV9 to TRBJ2-1, with TRBD2 identical over 10 bases. Looked up from germline, CDR1 is SGDLS and CDR2 is YYNGEE. V gave up 0 bases and J gave up 6 bases; unmatched junction bases: 3. The length of the CDR3 is 15 residues. CDR3 in amino acids: CASSVVSSGGNEQFF. For the CDR3, the DNA is TGTGCCAGCAGCGTAGTCTCTAGCGGGGGCAATGAGCAGTTCTTC.

The rearrangement joins TRBV7-6 to TRBJ2-1; D may be TRBD2 (5 bases). This CDR3 is built from 17 residues. CDR1 is SGHVS and CDR2 is FNYEAQ in the germline V gene. V dropped 1 base and J dropped 0 bases, with 13 bases sitting between them. The CDR3 nucleotides read TGTGCCAGCAGCTTAGTCGAGCGGTACGACTCCTACAATGAGCAGTTCTTC. This codes for CASSLVERYDSYNEQFF.

The J gene is TRBJ2-7, the V gene TRBV5-4; TRBD2 is a possible D gene (5 bases). V lost 0 bases and J lost 4, with 11 bases in between. The CDR3 has 14 residues. Germline assignment: CDR1 SGHNT and CDR2 YYREEE (reference sequence). The CDR3 is CASSLVGGEYEQYF. The CDR3 DNA reads as TGTGCCAGCAGCTTGGTGGGTGGGGAGTACGAGCAGTACTTC.

A single count supports this clone. This chain joins TRBV27 and TRBJ1-2; D is uncertain. This CDR3 spans 15 amino acids. V was cut by 2 bases and J by 4 bases, with 14 bases left in between. Germline values: CDR1 MNHEY, CDR2 SMNVEV (reference sequence). In DNA, the CDR3 is TGTGCCAGCAGTTTAGGACCGCCGCCAACCTATGGCTACACCTTC. This encodes CASSLGPPPTYGYTF.

V is TRBV6-5 and J is TRBJ2-3; D gene uncertain. This CDR3 contains 14 residues. CDR1 is MNHEY, CDR2 SVGAGI, per germline. Trimming removed 2 bases at V and 10 bases at J, with 16 bases between. CDR3 coding DNA: TGTGCCAGCAGTTACGACTCCGGGCCCCGTTCGCAGTATTTT. This codes for CASSYDSGPRSQYF.

V usage is TRBV6-1 and J usage is TRBJ2-1; D gene ambiguous. The V gene lost 5 bases and the J gene lost 6 bases, with 11 bases spanning the gap. The germline CDR1 and CDR2 sequences are MNHNS and SASEGT. The CDR3 totals 13 residues. The CDR3 protein is CASSPRLTNEQFF. The CDR3 DNA reads TGTGCCAGCAGTCCCCGACTTACCAATGAGCAGTTCTTC.